Following are 9 T cell receptor beta chains from one sample sequenced in a study of shared clonotypes between healthy human individuals. Only in-frame clones appear in the TCRdb table, and some are missing; sequencing was by immunoSEQ multiplex PCR. Counted here are a few hundred thousand clones, roughly 72% occurring once; the ten biggest clones make up more than 10%. The sequencing input was PBMCs. The origin of the receptors is a woman aged 35 to 49 in good health. Some clones in this sample may be carry-over from other donors' samples.

The chain joins TRBV5-1 to TRBJ1-1; TRBD1 aligns across 8 bases. In germline, CDR1 is SGHRS, CDR2 YFSETQ. Trimming took 4 bases from V and 4 from J; bases not matched to a gene: 9. The length of the CDR3 is 15 residues. CDR3 residues: CASSPDRGGFTEAFF. In nucleotides, the CDR3 is TGCGCCAGCAGCCCCGACAGGGGAGGTTTCACTGAAGCTTTCTTT.

The chain recombines TRBV6-6 with TRBJ1-1; 7 bases line up with TRBD1. CDR3 size: 12 residues. In germline, CDR1 is MNHNY, CDR2 SVGAGI (reference sequence). Losses at the gene ends were 7 bases for V and 7 bases for J; bases not matched to a gene: 6. The CDR3, as DNA: TGTGCCAGCAAGGGGGACAGATTTGAAGCTTTCTTT. Protein: CASKGDRFEAFF.

This clone showed up just a few times. A far larger clone is one nucleotide away, so this likely arose from a read error. Given the absence of the conserved phenylalanine or tryptophan at the CDR3 end, a read error is likely. In DNA, the CDR3 is TGCAGCGTTGCACAGGGCAGCGGCACTGAAGCTTTCTCT. Its translation is CSVAQGSGTEAFS. The chain uses TRBV29-1 and TRBJ1-1; D might be TRBD1 (6 bases). The CDR3 sequence is 13 residues long. The V gene lost 4 bases and the J gene lost 4 bases, with 13 bases spanning the gap. CDR1 and CDR2 (germline): SQVTM, ANQGSEA.

The V and J genes are TRBV7-8 and TRBJ2-5; no definite D call. Trimming shortened V by 0 bases and J by 5 bases, and 4 bases separated the two germline ends. The CDR3 sequence is 12 residues long. Germline V lookup: CDR1 SGHVS, CDR2 FQNEAQ. This CDR3 reads CASSLARETQYF. CDR3 DNA sequence: TGTGCCAGCAGCTTAGCGAGGGAGACCCAGTACTTC.

The rearrangement uses TRBV6-5 and TRBJ1-1, with no clear D. The V gene lost 0 bases and the J gene lost 2 bases, with 7 bases spanning the gap. This CDR3 has 14 residues. Germline assignment: CDR1 MNHEY and CDR2 SVGAGI. Written as DNA, the CDR3 is TGTGCCAGCAGTTACTCGAGGGCTAACACTGAAGCTTTCTTT. Amino acids: CASSYSRANTEAFF.

The gene calls are TRBV7-2 and TRBJ2-7; perhaps TRBD2 as D (5 bases). Germline CDR1 and CDR2: SGHTA and FQGNSA. The V end lost 3 bases, the J end lost 4 bases, and 13 bases lay between the germline ends. This CDR3 comprises 14 residues. Written as DNA, the CDR3 is TGTGCCAGCAGCTTGGGCGGGCGGATATACGAGCAGTACTTC. Encoded protein: CASSLGGRIYEQYF. Variable domain in full (rest from reference TRBV7-2 and TRBJ2-7): GAGVSQSPSNKVTEKGKDVELRCDPISGHTALYWYRQSLGQGLEFLIYFQGNSAPDKSGLPSDRFSAERTGGSVSTLTIQRTQQEDSAVYLCASSLGGRIYEQYFGPGTRLTVT.

This chain links TRBV5-4 with TRBJ2-1; D ambiguous. This CDR3 comprises 16 residues. Trimming shortened V by 4 bases and J by 1 base, and 15 bases separated the two germline ends. Germline assignment: CDR1 SGHNT and CDR2 YYREEE (reference sequence). The CDR3 loop is CASSPPRVVSYNEQFF. CDR3 nucleotides: TGTGCCAGCAGCCCCCCCCGGGTCGTATCCTACAATGAGCAGTTCTTC.

This clone was observed a single time. The chain employs TRBV28 and TRBJ2-3, with unresolved D. V was trimmed by 10 bases and J by 0 bases, leaving 5 bases between them. This CDR3 comprises 11 residues. Germline V CDR1 and CDR2: MDHEN, SYDVKM. The CDR3 nucleotides are TGTGCCATAACTAGCACAGATACGCAGTATTTT. Amino acids: CAITSTDTQYF.

The genes are TRBV6-6 and TRBJ2-4; unclear D gene. Per the germline V gene, CDR1 is MNHNY and CDR2 is SVGAGI (reference sequence). V shed 0 bases and J shed 1 base, with 7 bases lying between them. The CDR3 sequence is 15 residues long. CDR3 loop: CASSYSGSAKNIQYF. CDR3 bases: TGTGCCAGCAGTTACTCCGGTTCGGCCAAAAACATTCAGTACTTC.